The 22 T cell receptor beta chains reported below all come from one sample, sequenced in a study of cytomegalovirus exposure and HLA in healthy donors (dated by TCRdb to 2015 to 2018). The library came from the immunoSEQ multiplex PCR assay. For the multiplex PCR, a mixture combining 60 forward primers for TCR Vbeta segments and 13 reverse primers for TCR Jbeta segments was used. TCRdb took this table from immuneACCESS and kept in-frame rearrangements with V and J called. Such tables lack part of the clones; where checked against another copy, unresolved V genes explain under half of the gap, and the rest is unexplained. The sample table contains about 63,000 clones; only one count was recorded for approximately 73% of them. Roughly 5.5% of the sample is held by the ten biggest clonotypes. Sequencing was carried out using PBMCs. The receptor source for this set is a man in his forties or fifties in good health and CMV-seronegative.

V is TRBV5-1 and J is TRBJ2-5; 15 bases fit TRBD2. CDR1 and CDR2 (germline): SGHRS, YFSETQ. Trimming cost V 4 bases and J 0 bases; bases outside gene matches: 4. This CDR3 is 17 amino acids long. The CDR3 sequence: CASSRTSGGGYQETQYF. In nucleotides, the CDR3 is TGCGCCAGCAGCCGGACTAGCGGGGGGGGGTACCAAGAGACCCAGTACTTC.

The chain has TRBV5-1 and TRBJ1-2, with D possibly matching TRBD1 (5 bases). Trimming left V 0 bases short and J 1 base short, with 7 bases between. The CDR3 extends over 14 amino acids. The germline CDR1 and CDR2 sequences are SGHRS and YFSETQ. The CDR3 DNA sequence: TGCGCCAGCAGCTTGGGACAGAGTAACTATGGCTACACCTTC. Its translation is CASSLGQSNYGYTF. Supplemented by reference TRBV5-1 and TRBJ1-2, the full variable domain reads KAGVTQTPRYLIKTRGQQVTLSCSPISGHRSVSWYQQTPGQGLQFLFEYFSETQRNKGNFPGRFSGRQFSNSRSEMNVSTLELGDSALYLCASSLGQSNYGYTFGSGTRLTVV.

V usage is TRBV19 and J usage is TRBJ1-1; 9 nucleotides agree with TRBD1. The CDR3 contains 14 residues. V trimming: 7 bases; J trimming: 4 bases; junction bases outside the gene matches: 7. Per germline, CDR1 LNHDA and CDR2 SQIVND (reference sequence). This CDR3 reads CASNNRGPGTEAFF. CDR3 bases: TGTGCCAGTAACAACAGGGGGCCGGGCACTGAAGCTTTCTTT.

The rearrangement joins TRBV25-1 to TRBJ2-7, with D hard to call. This CDR3 contains 11 residues. Germline loops: CDR1 MGHDK, CDR2 SYGVNS. V lost 4 bases and J lost 3, with 4 bases in between. CDR3: CASSALYEQYF. The CDR3 DNA reads as TGTGCCAGCAGTGCCCTCTACGAGCAGTACTTC.

The chain uses TRBV5-1 and TRBJ2-7, with 7 positions matching TRBD1. The length of the CDR3 is 15 residues. Trimming took 3 bases from V and 2 from J; bases not matched to a gene: 8. From germline, CDR1 is SGHRS and CDR2 YFSETQ. As DNA, the CDR3 is TGCGCCAGCAGCTCGTCGACAGGGCCAGCCTACGAGCAGTACTTC. Amino acid sequence: CASSSSTGPAYEQYF.

The rearrangement links TRBV4-2 to TRBJ2-5, with D maybe TRBD2 (5 bases). Germline V CDR1 and CDR2: LGHNA, YNFKEQ. This CDR3 is 16 amino acids long. V was pared by 3 bases and J by 3 bases, with 17 bases between. The CDR3 coding sequence is TGTGCCAGCAGCCAGAGTCTAGCCGGAGTCAAAGAGACCCAGTACTTC. Translation gives CASSQSLAGVKETQYF.

This clone was detected only once. The rearrangement joins TRBV7-2 to TRBJ2-7, with TRBD1 as a possible D gene (6 bases). Germline-derived CDR1 and CDR2 are SGHTA and FQGNSA. The CDR3 spans 14 residues. Trimming stripped 4 bases from V and 2 bases from J, with 12 bases between. CDR3 sequence: CASSYRSGAYEQYF. In DNA, the CDR3 is TGTGCCAGCAGCTACCGCTCAGGGGCCTACGAGCAGTACTTC.

V gene TRBV2 combines with J gene TRBJ1-3; D is undetermined. V was cut by 4 bases and J by 0 bases, with 10 bases left in between. This CDR3 comprises 15 residues. Germline V CDR1 and CDR2: SNHLY, FYNNEI. CDR3: CASSVRGGSGNTIYF. DNA of the CDR3: TGTGCCAGCAGTGTGCGGGGAGGCTCTGGAAACACCATATATTTT.

The chain is built from TRBV30 and TRBJ2-5, with 8 nucleotides matching TRBD1. Germline V gives CDR1 GTSNPN, CDR2 SVGIG (reference sequence). The ends lost 7 bases at V and 1 base at J; junction bases unmatched: 8. The CDR3 is 14 residues long. The CDR3 reads CASGQGTGQETQYF. CDR3 sequence (DNA): TGTGCCTCAGGACAGGGAACGGGCCAAGAGACCCAGTACTTC. The whole variable domain, filled in from reference TRBV30 and TRBJ2-5, reads SQTIHQWPATLVQPVGSPLSLECTVEGTSNPNLYWYRQAAGRGLQLLFYSVGIGQISSEVPQNLSASRPQDRQFILSSKKLLLSDSGFYLCASGQGTGQETQYFGPGTRLLVL.

This sequence joins TRBV10-1 and TRBJ2-1; 8 bases fit TRBD1. CDR1 is WNHNN and CDR2 is SYGVQD in the germline V gene (reference sequence). V shed 5 bases and J 5 bases; nucleotides not matched to a gene: 2. This CDR3 has 13 amino acids. This CDR3 is CASSMDRDNEQFF. As DNA, the CDR3 is TGCGCCAGCAGTATGGACAGGGACAATGAGCAGTTCTTC.

The J gene is TRBJ1-1, the V gene TRBV6-6; TRBD1 is a possible D gene (6 bases). There are 14 residues in the CDR3. The germline CDR1 and CDR2 sequences are MNHNY and SVGAGI (reference sequence). Between the trimmed V and J ends, which lost 8 bases and 2 bases, there was a span of 15 bases. The CDR3 spells CASLYVGGNTEAFF. The CDR3 DNA reads TGTGCCAGCCTATACGTAGGGGGAAACACTGAAGCTTTCTTT.

This rearrangement joins TRBV6-1 to TRBJ1-5, with 7 positions matching TRBD1. CDR1 and CDR2 from the germline V gene are MNHNS and SASEGT. With 8 bases clipped from V and 9 bases from J, the junction kept 10 bases outside the gene matches. The CDR3 spans 13 residues. Here the CDR3 reads CASGPDRDRPQHF. The CDR3 DNA follows: TGTGCCAGCGGGCCCGACAGGGACCGGCCCCAGCATTTT.

This clone was seen once. The chain is built from TRBV5-6 and TRBJ2-2; 7 bases are a match to TRBD1. This CDR3 region has 14 residues. V shed 4 bases and J 5 bases; nucleotides not matched to a gene: 5. CDR1 and CDR2 (germline): SGHDT, YYEEEE. CDR3 in amino acids: CASSTGQTTGELFF. The CDR3 nucleotides are TGTGCCAGCAGCACGGGACAGACGACCGGGGAGCTGTTTTTT.

This chain connects TRBV7-3 to TRBJ2-2; 8 positions match TRBD2. Germline CDR1 and CDR2: SGHTA and FQGTGA. Trimming removed 5 bases from V and 2 bases from J; junction bases left unmatched: 10. CDR3 size: 17 residues. CDR3 sequence (DNA): TGTGCCAGCAGCCCCGGCGCGCGGGGGGCCAACACCGGGGAGCTGTTTTTT. It yields the protein CASSPGARGANTGELFF.

The V gene is TRBV2, the J gene TRBJ2-3; the match to TRBD2 covers 12 bases. The CDR3 totals 15 residues. Germline V lookup: CDR1 SNHLY, CDR2 FYNNEI. After removal of 10 bases from V and 5 bases from J, the junction contained 10 bases not matched to a gene. The chain's CDR3 is CATLPSGGAKDTQYF. The CDR3 coding sequence is TGTGCCACACTACCTAGCGGGGGGGCCAAAGATACGCAGTATTTT.

This chain uses TRBV5-6 with TRBJ2-1; 8 positions agree with TRBD2. Trimming took 1 base from V and 4 from J; bases not matched to a gene: 7. Germline V gene sequence: CDR1 SGHDT, CDR2 YYEEEE. The CDR3 is 16 residues long. CDR3 coding DNA: TGTGCCAGCAGCTTGATCGGGGGGGCCCCGTACAATGAGCAGTTCTTC. It encodes CASSLIGGAPYNEQFF.

This clone appeared a few times. This chain connects TRBV5-1 to TRBJ1-2, with D possibly TRBD1 on 6 matching bases. This CDR3 has 14 residues. Trimming stripped 1 base from V and 3 bases from J, with 10 bases between. CDR1 SGHRS and CDR2 YFSETQ come from the germline V gene. The CDR3 is CASSLSGGDYGYTF. CDR3 DNA: TGCGCCAGCAGCTTGAGTGGGGGCGACTATGGCTACACCTTC.

The rearrangement links TRBV2 to TRBJ1-5; D is unclear. CDR3 length: 17 amino acids. The germline V and J ends were trimmed by 3 bases and 1 base, with 16 bases remaining between them. CDR1 is SNHLY and CDR2 is FYNNEI in the germline V gene. The CDR3 DNA follows: TGTGCCAGCAGTGATGCCTCCCTGGGCAGCAGCAATCAGCCCCAGCATTTT. Its translation: CASSDASLGSSNQPQHF. Full variable domain (outside the CDR3, taken from reference TRBV2 and TRBJ1-5): EPEVTQTPSHQVTQMGQEVILRCVPISNHLYFYWYRQILGQKVEFLVSFYNNEISEKSEIFDDQFSVERPDGSNFTLKIRSTKLEDSAMYFCASSDASLGSSNQPQHFGDGTRLSIL.

The CDR3 bases are TGTGCCAGCAGCCCTAGGGCGGGCGCGAACACCGGGGAGCTGTTTTTT. Protein product: CASSPRAGANTGELFF. The chain joins TRBV9 to TRBJ2-2, with D tentatively TRBD2 (5 bases). CDR3 size: 16 residues. Trimming shortened V by 4 bases and J by 0 bases, and 13 bases separated the two germline ends. Germline CDR1 and CDR2: SGDLS and YYNGEE.

V gene TRBV6-1 combines with J gene TRBJ2-1; no reliable D call. Trimming stripped 7 bases from V and 8 bases from J, with 9 bases between. The CDR3 is 11 residues long. CDR1 and CDR2 (germline): MNHNS, SASEGT. CDR3 sequence reads: CASTLSDEQFF. In DNA, the CDR3 is TGTGCCAGCACCCTGAGCGATGAGCAGTTCTTC.

This clone has just a few counts. This rearrangement joins TRBV6-5 to TRBJ1-1; 8 nucleotides match TRBD1. The germline V gene encodes CDR1 MNHEY and CDR2 SVGAGI. The CDR3 is 15 residues long. J was trimmed by 4 bases and V by 4 bases; bases with no gene match: 8. This chain's CDR3 is CASSLTGVGATEAFF. For the CDR3, the DNA is TGTGCCAGCAGTTTGACAGGGGTCGGGGCCACTGAAGCTTTCTTT.

CDR3 nucleotides: TGTGCCTGGATTGGCAGGGACTTTAAGGAGCAGTACTTC. This translates into CAWIGRDFKEQYF. V and J are TRBV30 and TRBJ2-7; tentatively, D is TRBD2 (6 bases). Trimming removed 4 bases from V and 7 bases from J, with 17 bases in between. The CDR3 runs 13 residues. The germline V gene has CDR1 GTSNPN and CDR2 SVGIG (reference sequence).